This TCR beta chain stems from a study of response to subunit inactivated influenza vaccine. MiXCR was run by TCRdb on the RT-PCR reads, yielding one entry per CDR3 protein. Of approximately 700,000 distinct CDR3 sequences listed, roughly 14% are singletons. In this sample, this clonotype turned up a few times. The source material was PBMCs from blood, sampled approximately 13 days after vaccination. The sequence derives from a man over 45 who received an inactivated influenza vaccine.

In nucleotides, the CDR3 is TGTGCCAGCTCCGTAGCGGGGTCCAACTACGAGCAGTACTTC. This codes for CASSVAGSNYEQYF. V is TRBV6-2 or TRBV6-3 and J is TRBJ2-7; TRBD2 aligns across 8 bases. V shed 8 bases and J 3 bases; nucleotides not matched to a gene: 9. Germline V gene data show CDR1 as MNHEY and CDR2 as SVGEGT. The CDR3 consists of 14 residues.